What follows are 8 T cell receptor beta chains derived from one specimen sequenced in a study of cytomegalovirus exposure and HLA in healthy donors. Researchers ran the PCR with 60 Vbeta and 13 Jbeta primers. Some clones are missing from TCRdb's copy, which holds only in-frame ones; the method was immunoSEQ multiplex PCR. The repertoire has some 130,000 clones, 70% to 85% of them found once; the top ten carry approximately 6.2%. Material for sequencing was PBMCs. The origin of the receptors is a man between 35 and 55 years old in good health and CMV-seropositive.

The chain has TRBV6-5 and TRBJ2-5; D remains ambiguous. The closer fit of TRBJ2-7 to the DNA end suggests the J call may be wrong. The CDR3 extends over 13 amino acids. CDR1 is MNHEY, CDR2 SVGAGI, per germline. The CDR3 loop is CASSYLSSYEQYF. The CDR3 DNA reads as TGTGCCAGCAGTTACTTGTCGTCCTACGAGCAGTACTTC.

About this clone: Sequence at one end of the junction differs from germline and may be a read error. The chain couples TRBV5-1 to TRBJ2-7; TRBD1 agrees at 9 bases. Germline CDR1 reads SGHRS; CDR2 reads YFSETQ. The CDR3 contains 15 residues. The CDR3 loop reads CASSLERTGAHEQYF. CDR3 in DNA: TGCGCCAGCAGTTTGGAGCGGACAGGGGCACATGAGCAGTACTTC. Full variable domain (missing parts from reference TRBV5-1 and TRBJ2-7): KAGVTQTPRYLIKTRGQQVTLSCSPISGHRSVSWYQQTPGQGLQFLFEYFSETQRNKGNFPGRFSGRQFSNSRSEMNVSTLELGDSALYLCASSLERTGAHEQYFGPGTRLTVT.

The chain employs TRBV9 and TRBJ1-1; 7 nucleotides align to TRBD1. The CDR3 is made up of 15 amino acids. Trimming took 0 bases from V and 4 from J; bases not matched to a gene: 6. CDR1 is SGDLS and CDR2 is YYNGEE in the germline V gene. For the CDR3, the DNA is TGTGCCAGCAGCGTAGCTGATCGGACAGGCACTGAAGCTTTCTTT. Protein sequence: CASSVADRTGTEAFF.

The chain carries TRBV4-1 and TRBJ1-1; 8 nucleotides match TRBD1. CDR1 is MGHRA, CDR2 YSYEKL, per germline. V lost 3 bases, J lost 4 bases, and 7 bases stayed unmatched. The CDR3 is 15 amino acids. The chain's CDR3 is CASSQFTGGITEAFF. The CDR3 nucleotides read TGCGCCAGCAGCCAGTTCACAGGGGGAATCACTGAAGCTTTCTTT.

The chain joins TRBV9 to TRBJ2-5, with D perhaps TRBD2 (7 bases). With the DNA end fitting TRBJ2-7 better, the J assignment may be wrong. The CDR3 has 17 amino acids. CDR1 and CDR2 (germline): SGDLS, YYNGEE. In DNA, the CDR3 is TGTGCCAGCAGCCCCCATCAGGGCGGGGGCGTTTCCTACGAGCAGTACTTC. Residues: CASSPHQGGGVSYEQYF.

The chain has TRBV7-8 and TRBJ2-5, with 10 bases fitting TRBD2. This CDR3 has 16 residues. The germline gives CDR1 SGHVS, CDR2 FQNEAQ. Germline trimming cut 1 base from V and 11 bases from J; bases unmatched to any gene: 13. CDR3 coding DNA: TGTGCCAGCAGCTTAGATATGGCTAGCGGGAGCGGCAAGCAGTACTTC. Protein sequence: CASSLDMASGSGKQYF.

The V and J genes are TRBV7-9 and TRBJ1-2; D unresolved. V gave up 6 bases and J gave up 6 bases, with 14 bases separating them. The CDR3 totals 13 residues. The germline gives CDR1 SEHNR, CDR2 FQNEAQ (reference sequence). Written as DNA, the CDR3 is TGTGCCAGCAGATCAGACACCGGGAATGGCTACACCTTC. Encoded protein: CASRSDTGNGYTF.

The sample holds a few counts of this clone. V usage is TRBV7-6 and J usage is TRBJ1-5; D is unclear. CDR3 length equals 13 residues. V dropped 4 bases and J dropped 3 bases, with 7 bases sitting between them. CDR1 is SGHVS and CDR2 is FNYEAQ in the germline V gene. CDR3 residues: CASSSLNNQPQHF. The DNA for the CDR3 is TGTGCCAGCAGCTCCCTAAACAATCAGCCCCAGCATTTT.